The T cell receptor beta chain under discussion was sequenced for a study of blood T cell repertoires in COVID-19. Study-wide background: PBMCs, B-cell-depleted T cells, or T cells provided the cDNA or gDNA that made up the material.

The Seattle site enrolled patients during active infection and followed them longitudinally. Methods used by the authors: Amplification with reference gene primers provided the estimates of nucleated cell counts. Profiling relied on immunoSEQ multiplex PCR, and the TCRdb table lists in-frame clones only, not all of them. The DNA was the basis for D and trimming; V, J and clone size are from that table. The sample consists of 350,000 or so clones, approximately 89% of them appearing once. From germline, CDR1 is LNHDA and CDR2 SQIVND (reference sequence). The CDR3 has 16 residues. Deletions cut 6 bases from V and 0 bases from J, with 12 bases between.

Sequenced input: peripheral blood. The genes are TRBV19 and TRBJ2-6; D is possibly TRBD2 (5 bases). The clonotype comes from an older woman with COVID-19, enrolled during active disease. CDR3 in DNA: TGTGCCAGTAGCCCCGGTCGGGGCTCTGGGGCCAACGTCCTGACTTTC. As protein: CASSPGRGSGANVLTF.